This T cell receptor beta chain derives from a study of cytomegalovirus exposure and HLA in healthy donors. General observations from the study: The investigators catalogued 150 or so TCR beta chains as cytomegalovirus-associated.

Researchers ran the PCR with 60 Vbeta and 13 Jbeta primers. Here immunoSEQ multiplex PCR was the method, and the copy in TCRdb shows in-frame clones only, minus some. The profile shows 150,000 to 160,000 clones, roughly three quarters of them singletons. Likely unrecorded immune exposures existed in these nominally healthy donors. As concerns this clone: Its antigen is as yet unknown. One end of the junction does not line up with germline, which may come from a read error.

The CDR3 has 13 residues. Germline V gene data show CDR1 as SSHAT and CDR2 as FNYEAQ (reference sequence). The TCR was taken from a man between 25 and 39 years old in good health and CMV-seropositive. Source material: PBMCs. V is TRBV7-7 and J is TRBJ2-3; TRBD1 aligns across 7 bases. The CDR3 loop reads CASSTQGEDTQYF. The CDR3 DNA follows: TGTGCTAGCAGCACTCAGGGGGAAGATACGCAGTATTTT.